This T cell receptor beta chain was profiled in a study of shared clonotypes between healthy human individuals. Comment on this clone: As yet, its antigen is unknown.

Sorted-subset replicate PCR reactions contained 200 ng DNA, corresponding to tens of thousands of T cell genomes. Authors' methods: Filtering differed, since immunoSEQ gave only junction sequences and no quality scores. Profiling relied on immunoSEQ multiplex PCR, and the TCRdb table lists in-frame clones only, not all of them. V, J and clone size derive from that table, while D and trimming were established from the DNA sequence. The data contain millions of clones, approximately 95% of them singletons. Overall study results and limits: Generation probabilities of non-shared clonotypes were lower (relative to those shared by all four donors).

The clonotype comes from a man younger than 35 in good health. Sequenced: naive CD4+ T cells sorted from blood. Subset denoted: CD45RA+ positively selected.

Written as DNA, the CDR3 is TGTGCCAGCAGTTCCAGGGGCTATGAGCAGTTCTTC. Translation gives CASSSRGYEQFF. This chain links TRBV27 with TRBJ2-1, with D possibly matching TRBD1 (6 bases). The CDR3 has 12 amino acids. Germline CDR1 reads MNHEY; CDR2 reads SMNVEV (reference sequence). V was clipped by 4 bases and J by 8 bases, with 9 bases between them.